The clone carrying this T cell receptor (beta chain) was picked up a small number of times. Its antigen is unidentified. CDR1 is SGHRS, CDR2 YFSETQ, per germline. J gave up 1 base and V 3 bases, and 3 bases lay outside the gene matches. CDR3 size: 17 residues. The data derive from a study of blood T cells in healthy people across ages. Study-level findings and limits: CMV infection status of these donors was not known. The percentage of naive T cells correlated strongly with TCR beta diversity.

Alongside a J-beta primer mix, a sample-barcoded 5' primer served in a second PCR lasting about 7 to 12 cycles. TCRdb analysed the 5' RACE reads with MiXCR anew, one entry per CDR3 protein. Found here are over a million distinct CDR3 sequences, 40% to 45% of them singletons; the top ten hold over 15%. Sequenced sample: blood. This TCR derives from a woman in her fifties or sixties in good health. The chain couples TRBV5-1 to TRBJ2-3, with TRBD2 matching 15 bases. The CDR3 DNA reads TGCGCCAGCAGCTCGGGACTAGCGGGAGGCCGCACAGATACGCAGTATTTT. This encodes CASSSGLAGGRTDTQYF.